Listed here are 11 T cell receptor beta chains from one sample, sequenced in a study of blood T cells in healthy people across ages. Then a second PCR, running roughly 6 to 11 cycles, was carried out with a sample-barcoded 5' primer and a J-beta primer mix. TCRdb ran MiXCR on the 5' RACE reads and lists one entry per CDR3 protein. Counted here are about 1.6 million distinct CDR3 sequences, about 31% occurring once; the ten biggest clones make up 10% to 12%. The sequencing input was blood. All receptors derive from a woman aged 25-40 years in good health.

This sequence joins TRBV9 and TRBJ2-7; D may be TRBD1 (6 bases). Trimming removed 4 bases at V and 2 bases at J, with 16 bases between. The CDR3 contains 15 residues. CDR1 and CDR2 from the germline V gene are SGDLS and YYNGEE. The DNA of the CDR3 is TGTGCCAGCAGCATAGATGGACAGATCACCTACGAGCAGTACTTC. Translating it yields CASSIDGQITYEQYF.

As concerns this clonotype: At one end the junction does not follow the germline gene, possibly because of a read error. The V call is TRBV6-1, the J call TRBJ2-6, with D maybe TRBD1 (5 bases). The CDR3 sequence is 19 residues long. Germline V CDR1 and CDR2: MNHNS, SASEGT. The CDR3 nucleotides are TGTACCAGCAGACGCGGTCTCGGACACCTTAACTCTGGGGCCAACGTCCTGACTTTC. This codes for CTSRRGLGHLNSGANVLTF.

Only a few counts were recorded for this clonotype. The chain employs TRBV20-1 and TRBJ1-1; 8 bases line up with TRBD1. This CDR3 contains 14 residues. CDR1 and CDR2 from the germline V gene are DFQATT and SNEGSKA (reference sequence). V gave up 5 bases and J gave up 1 base; unmatched junction bases: 6. The CDR3 here is CSAGGQASNTEAFF. The DNA for the CDR3 is TGCAGTGCTGGGGGACAGGCCTCGAACACTGAAGCTTTCTTT.

This clonotype was picked up many times. DNA for the CDR3: TGTGCCAGCAGGTCCGAGTCTGGGGCCAACGTCCTGACTTTC. Residues: CASRSESGANVLTF. The chain employs TRBV7-3 and TRBJ2-6; no firm D call. The germline V gene has CDR1 SGHTA and CDR2 FQGTGA. Trimming removed 6 bases at V and 1 base at J, with 7 bases between. CDR3 length equals 14 residues.

The chain has TRBV7-9 and TRBJ2-1; 8 bases agree with TRBD2. Germline V gives CDR1 SEHNR, CDR2 FQNEAQ (reference sequence). CDR3 length equals 18 residues. J gave up 5 bases and V 2 bases, and 14 bases lay outside the gene matches. In DNA form, the CDR3 reads TGTGCCAGCAGCTTATGGCTAGCGGGTGGGACTACCCACAATGAGCAGTTCTTC. This gives the protein CASSLWLAGGTTHNEQFF.

V and J are TRBV7-9 and TRBJ2-1; D gene unclear. This CDR3 has 16 amino acids. Trimming cost V 5 bases and J 7 bases, with 21 bases left between them. The germline V gene encodes CDR1 SEHNR and CDR2 FQNEAQ (reference sequence). CDR3 sequence (DNA): TGTGCCAGCAGCACCCTTTTGGCAGGATTACGGAATGAGCAGTTCTTC. This gives the protein CASSTLLAGLRNEQFF.

This clonotype was detected only a few times. V usage is TRBV27 and J usage is TRBJ2-5; 8 positions match TRBD1. Per the germline V gene, CDR1 is MNHEY and CDR2 is SMNVEV (reference sequence). Trimming cost V 6 bases and J 5 bases; bases outside gene matches: 8. CDR3 length: 14 amino acids. The CDR3 region has the DNA TGTGCCAGCAGCTGGACAGGGAGGCGGGAGACCCAGTACTTC. It specifies CASSWTGRRETQYF.

This clonotype was observed a handful of times. V usage is TRBV18 and J usage is TRBJ1-2, with 9 positions matching TRBD1. The J segment lost 6 bases and the V segment lost 6 bases, leaving 8 bases of the junction unmatched. CDR3 length equals 14 residues. Germline CDR1 reads KGHSH; CDR2 reads LQKENI. The CDR3 DNA reads as TGTGCCAGCTCCCCCGGACAGGGGAAGAATGGCTACACCTTC. This sequence encodes CASSPGQGKNGYTF.

This clonotype was observed a handful of times. V gene TRBV29-1 combines with J gene TRBJ1-1; 7 positions agree with TRBD1. V was clipped by 7 bases and J by 4 bases; unmatched bases: 12. This CDR3 is 14 amino acids long. In germline, CDR1 is SQVTM, CDR2 ANQGSEA. The CDR3 here is CSARTGAEGTEAFF. For the CDR3, the DNA is TGCAGCGCCCGAACAGGGGCAGAGGGCACTGAAGCTTTCTTT. Looking up the rest from reference TRBV29-1 and TRBJ1-1 gives the full variable domain: SAVISQKPSRDICQRGTSLTIQCQVDSQVTMMFWYRQQPGQSLTLIATANQGSEATYESGFVIDKFPISRPNLTFSTLTVSNMSPEDSSIYLCSARTGAEGTEAFFGQGTRLTVV.

The J gene is TRBJ1-2, the V gene TRBV20-1, with 7 bases lining up with TRBD1. Germline V gene lookup returns CDR1 DFQATT and CDR2 SNEGSKA (reference sequence). J was trimmed by 3 bases and V by 6 bases; bases with no gene match: 16. The CDR3 is made up of 16 amino acids. The CDR3 protein is CSARPPPPTGDYGYTF. The CDR3 nucleotides are TGCAGTGCGCGACCCCCCCCACCTACAGGGGACTATGGCTACACCTTC.

This clonotype was counted between two and nine times. V usage is TRBV29-1 and J usage is TRBJ2-3; D is undetermined. V was shortened by 0 bases and J by 0 bases, with 13 bases between the two germline ends. The CDR3 totals 16 residues. The germline V gene has CDR1 SQVTM and CDR2 ANQGSEA. The CDR3 sequence is CSVEDRQTTSTDTQYF. CDR3 nucleotides: TGCAGCGTTGAAGACCGGCAGACGACTAGCACAGATACGCAGTATTTT.